This T cell receptor (beta chain) was profiled in a study of cytomegalovirus exposure and HLA in healthy donors. Study results and caveats: Fewer N-insertions (relative to the approximately 700-donor mean) were reportedly seen in an Asian-associated ancestry cluster in a later analysis. Per published accounts, TCR beta sequences correctly predicted the HLA-A and HLA-B alleles of most subjects. As was reported, the classifier diagnosed cytomegalovirus status with high specificity and sensitivity.

Worth noting for this clone: The antigen is not known.

V lost 10 bases, J lost 6 bases, and 5 bases stayed unmatched. The CDR3 runs 12 residues. Germline CDR1 reads ENHRY; CDR2 reads SYGVKD. This PCR relied on a set of 60 Vbeta primers and 13 Jbeta primers. Libraries were prepared by immunoSEQ multiplex PCR; TCRdb keeps only in-frame clonotypes and omits some of them. In the table there are approximately 78,000 clones, 65% to 70% of which are singletons. V usage is TRBV10-3 and J usage is TRBJ1-5, with 8 bases lining up with TRBD1. Sequencing used PBMCs. The sequence came from a man aged 40-50 years in good health and CMV-seropositive. Here the CDR3 reads CATRTGTQPQHF. In DNA, the CDR3 is TGTGCCACTCGGACAGGGACTCAGCCCCAGCATTTT.